The rows below give T cell receptor beta chains drawn from one sample of a study of CD8+CD57+ T cells in acquired aplastic anemia. TCRdb re-derived calls from the reads in MiXCR, one entry per CDR3 protein. The sample yields 150,000 to 200,000 distinct CDR3 sequences, roughly two thirds seen once. Sequenced: sorted CD4+, CD8+, or CD8+CD57+ T cells (not recorded which) from PBMCs. These receptors all stem from a human donor with aplastic anemia. CDR3s include the opening cysteine and the closing phenylalanine or tryptophan. The D gene is left open where the match is weak. Not all rows give a size; the values are once, few, many and, for expanded clones, a class.

V,J,size,D,DNA,CDR3
TRBV7-9,TRBJ2-3,.,.,TGTGCCAGCAGCTTCAAGGGATATGGAACAGATACGCAGTATTTT,CASSFKGYGTDTQYF
TRBV2,TRBJ2-7,.,TRBD1,TGTGCCAGCAGTAACTTCCCGGGACAGGGTCTCTACGAGCAGTACTTC,CASSNFPGQGLYEQYF
TRBV7-9,TRBJ2-7,.,.,TGTGCCAGCAGCTTAGGTGGTCTGGGCGGATTCGACGAGCAGTACTTC,CASSLGGLGGFDEQYF
TRBV7-9,TRBJ2-7,.,.,TGTGCCAGCAGCTTAGCGGGTATCATAGGCGAGCAGTACTTC,CASSLAGIIGEQYF
TRBV7-9,TRBJ2-3,.,TRBD2,TGTGCCAGCAGCTTAAGTAGCGGGATTGGTGGAGATACGCAGTATTTT,CASSLSSGIGGDTQYF
TRBV7-8,TRBJ2-7,.,TRBD1,TGTGCCAGCAGCTTAAGGTCCGGGACAGGGGCATACTACGAGCAGTACTTC,CASSLRSGTGAYYEQYF
TRBV20-1,TRBJ2-7,.,TRBD2,TGCAGCGCGGGGAGGGCCTACGAGCAGTACTTC,CSAGRAYEQYF
TRBV2,TRBJ2-7,.,TRBD1,TGTGCCAGCAGTGCCTTGGGACAGGGCTACTTCTACGAGCAGTACTTC,CASSALGQGYFYEQYF
TRBV7-3,TRBJ2-7,.,.,TGTGCCAGCAGCTCCGGGAGCGTCCAGCAGTACTTC,CASSSGSVQQYF
TRBV19,TRBJ2-5,.,TRBD1,TGTGCCAGCAAGGACAGGGGTATCCAAGAGACCCAGTACTTC,CASKDRGIQETQYF
TRBV5-1,TRBJ1-2,.,.,TGCGCCAGCAGTTCGGACAGCCCAAGTTATGGCTACACCTTC,CASSSDSPSYGYTF
TRBV7-9,TRBJ1-6,few,.,TGTGCCAGCAGCTTAGGTGGGGGGCAGCCCCTCCACTTT,CASSLGGGQPLHF
TRBV4-3,TRBJ1-1,.,.,TGCGCCAGCAGCCAAGACTTTGGGGGACCCACTGAAGCTTTCTTT,CASSQDFGGPTEAFF
TRBV4-1,TRBJ2-1,.,.,TGCGCCAGCAGCCAGAGGGGGAACAATGAGCAGTTCTTC,CASSQRGNNEQFF
TRBV20-1,TRBJ2-2,few,.,TGCAGTGCTAGCGACATTGGGGGAGACACCGGGGAGCTGTTTTTT,CSASDIGGDTGELFF
TRBV10-1,TRBJ2-1,.,.,TGTGCCATCAGTGTGGACATCCGTGAGCAGTTCTTC,CAISVDIREQFF
TRBV11-2,TRBJ2-1,.,TRBD1,TGTGCCAGCAGCTTAGGGGGGACAGGGGGCGCGGAAGAGCAGTTCTTC,CASSLGGTGGAEEQFF
TRBV19,TRBJ2-3,.,TRBD2,TGTGCCAGTAGTAGCCTGGCGGGGGGGCTAACAGATACGCAGTATTTT,CASSSLAGGLTDTQYF
TRBV7-9,TRBJ2-7,.,.,TGTGCCAGCAGTCCAGGACCCGTCGGTTACGAGCAGTACTTC,CASSPGPVGYEQYF
TRBV20-1,TRBJ1-1,.,TRBD1,TGCAGTGCATCGACAGGGTGGGGGACTGAAGCTTTCTTT,CSASTGWGTEAFF
TRBV10-3,TRBJ2-7,.,.,TGTGCGCTCGGGGACTCCTACGAGCAGTACTTC,CALGDSYEQYF
TRBV20-1,TRBJ2-7,once,.,TGCAGTGCTAGATCGGTCGAGCAGTACTTC,CSARSVEQYF
TRBV10-2,TRBJ2-1,.,.,TGCGCCAGCAGTGCTACCGGGCCCAACAATGAGCAGTTCTTC,CASSATGPNNEQFF
TRBV20-1,TRBJ2-5,.,.,TGCAGTGCTAGAGATCAGGGGCAGACCCAGTACTTC,CSARDQGQTQYF
TRBV11-2,TRBJ2-7,few,TRBD1,TGTGCCAGCAGCTCACCCGGGACAGCAGCGGACGAGCAGTACTTC,CASSSPGTAADEQYF
TRBV7-6,TRBJ2-2,.,.,TGTGCCAGCAGCTTAAGGGCCTCGAACACCGGGGAGCTGTTTTTT,CASSLRASNTGELFF
TRBV7-8,TRBJ2-1,.,.,TGTGCCAGCAGCTTAGTAAGTTCAGGGGGAGGCCTCAATGAGCAGTTCTTC,CASSLVSSGGGLNEQFF
TRBV9,TRBJ2-7,.,TRBD2,TGTGCCAGCAGCGCGGCGGGGGGGGAGCAGTACTTC,CASSAAGGEQYF
TRBV19,TRBJ2-3,.,.,TGTGCCAGTAGCCCCAGGGCGAGGAGTAGCACAGATACGCAGTATTTT,CASSPRARSSTDTQYF
TRBV4-3,TRBJ2-3,few,TRBD2,TGCGCCAGCAGCCAGGACCCAGAGGGCGGGGGTCCCGATACGCAGTATTTT,CASSQDPEGGGPDTQYF
TRBV7-9,TRBJ2-3,.,TRBD2,TGTGCCAGCAGCCTTCGGACTAGCTACACAGATACGCAGTATTTT,CASSLRTSYTDTQYF
TRBV4-1,TRBJ2-6,.,TRBD1,TGCGCCAGCAGCCAGGGGACAGTTCTCTCTGGGGCCAACGTCCTGACTTTC,CASSQGTVLSGANVLTF
TRBV12-3/TRBV12-4,TRBJ2-7,.,TRBD1,TGTGCCAGCAGACTTGACAGGGGGTCCTACGAGCAGTACTTC,CASRLDRGSYEQYF
TRBV19,TRBJ1-1,.,TRBD1,TGTGCCAGTAGTATATCGGCAGGGGGCGAAGCTTTCTTT,CASSISAGGEAFF
TRBV7-9,TRBJ1-6,.,.,TGTGCCAGCAGCTCCGAGAATTCACCCCTCCACTTT,CASSSENSPLHF
TRBV6-6,TRBJ1-1,.,.,TGTGCCAGCACCCGACACACTGAAGCTTTCTTT,CASTRHTEAFF
TRBV5-1,TRBJ2-5,.,.,TGCGCCAGCAGAACCGACCCCTCCCAAGAGACCCAGTACTTC,CASRTDPSQETQYF
TRBV5-5,TRBJ2-1,.,.,TGTGCCAGCAGCTTGGCCCCCACTGAGCAGTTCTTC,CASSLAPTEQFF
TRBV5-4,TRBJ1-1,few,TRBD1,TGTGCCAGCAGCTTCGTTAGGGGGCGCAACACTGAAGCTTTCTTT,CASSFVRGRNTEAFF
TRBV7-2,TRBJ2-3,.,TRBD1,TGTGCCAGCAGCTTGCGACAGGGGGGAGACACAGATACGCAGTATTTT,CASSLRQGGDTDTQYF